The rows below give T cell receptor beta chains drawn from one sample of a study of blood T cell repertoires in COVID-19. The repertoire was sequenced with immunoSEQ multiplex PCR; TCRdb's copy has only in-frame clones and lacks some. This table holds about 170,000 clones, around 83% found once. Material: peripheral blood. These receptors were collected from a woman between 65 and 79 years old who had recovered from COVID-19. Both conserved end residues are part of each CDR3. A D gene is named only where the DNA matches it firmly. Size tells how often a clone was seen (once, few, many) or the class of an expanded clone, and some rows leave it out.

D	V	J	size	CDR3	DNA
.	TRBV27	TRBJ1-2	.	CASSSGPLYGYTF	TGTGCCAGCAGTTCGGGTCCCCTATATGGCTACACCTTC
TRBD1	TRBV7-3	TRBJ1-3	.	CASSLTPGTGGGNTIYF	TGTGCCAGCAGCTTAACCCCAGGGACAGGGGGCGGAAACACCATATATTTT
.	TRBV18	TRBJ1-5	.	CASSPRGTGSNQPQHF	TGTGCCAGCTCACCCCGGGGGACGGGGAGCAATCAGCCCCAGCATTTT
TRBD2	TRBV13	TRBJ2-1	.	CASSYRLAALDEQFF	TGTGCCAGCAGCTACCGACTAGCGGCCTTGGATGAGCAGTTCTTC
.	TRBV4-1	TRBJ1-5	.	CASSSRDTLGQAQHF	TGCGCCAGCAGCTCCCGGGACACCCTGGGACAAGCCCAGCATTTT
.	TRBV7-2	TRBJ2-5	few	CASSSPQTGETQYF	TGTGCCAGCAGCTCCCCCCAGACGGGGGAGACCCAGTACTTC
TRBD2	TRBV3-1/TRBV3-2	TRBJ2-7	few	CASSQSGRWSYEQYF	TGTGCCAGCAGCCAGAGCGGGAGGTGGTCCTACGAGCAGTACTTC
TRBD1	TRBV19	TRBJ1-2	.	CASRQGAARWNYGYTF	TGTGCCAGTAGGCAGGGGGCGGCACGGTGGAACTATGGCTACACCTTC
.	TRBV28	TRBJ1-4	.	CASSLVQDEKLFF	TGTGCCAGCAGTTTGGTGCAGGATGAAAAACTGTTTTTT
TRBD1	TRBV18	TRBJ2-7	.	CASSLTGSDEQYF	TGTGCCAGCTCACTGACAGGGTCCGACGAGCAGTACTTC
.	TRBV11-2	TRBJ2-3	.	CASSPTGHLSTDTQYF	TGTGCCAGCAGCCCTACCGGACACCTTAGCACAGATACGCAGTATTTT
.	TRBV4-2	TRBJ1-2	few	CASSQRGTGHPGYTF	TGTGCCAGCAGCCAAAGGGGTACGGGACACCCAGGCTACACCTTC
TRBD2	TRBV18	TRBJ2-5	.	CASSPGGGVGETQYF	TGTGCCAGCTCACCCGGCGGGGGAGTAGGAGAGACCCAGTACTTC
TRBD1	TRBV9	TRBJ1-5	.	CASSLQGGDQPQHF	TGTGCCAGCAGCCTACAGGGGGGCGATCAGCCCCAGCATTTT
.	TRBV5-1	TRBJ2-5	.	CASSLEAETQYF	TGCGCCAGCAGCTTGGAAGCCGAGACCCAGTACTTC
TRBD1	TRBV5-5	TRBJ1-4	once	CASSPGTGLSVFF	TGTGCCAGCAGCCCCGGGACAGGGCTTTCGGTGTTTTTT